The 13 T cell receptor beta chains listed next were all sequenced from one sample in a study of OX40 agonist ivuxolimab in advanced cancers. Sequenced by immunoSEQ multiplex PCR; TCRdb stores in-frame clones only, minus some. This table has roughly 76,000 clones, roughly 85% appearing once. Sequenced material: CD4+ or CD8+ T cells sorted from blood, taken in a trial of the OX40 agonist ivuxolimab. The receptors stem from an adult with an advanced solid tumor such as melanoma, head and neck, liver or kidney cancer.

The chain links TRBV28 to TRBJ2-5; 7 nucleotides align to TRBD1. The trim removed 5 bases at V and 3 bases at J, leaving 9 bases unmatched. CDR1 is MDHEN, CDR2 SYDVKM, per germline. This CDR3 comprises 15 residues. CDR3 nucleotide sequence: TGTGCCAGCAGTCCCACGCCTACAGGGGAAGAGACCCAGTACTTC. Translated: CASSPTPTGEETQYF.

The table lists this clone with a few counts. This chain connects TRBV7-9 to TRBJ2-7; perhaps TRBD1 as D (7 bases). Germline loops: CDR1 SEHNR, CDR2 FQNEAQ (reference sequence). The CDR3 spans 14 residues. The ends were cut back, 5 bases at V and 6 bases at J, with 17 bases in the middle. The CDR3 here is CASSPARGAFEQYF. The CDR3 DNA sequence: TGTGCCAGCAGCCCGGCCAGGGGGGCATTCGAGCAGTACTTC.

The chain links TRBV2 to TRBJ2-5; D is unresolved. Trimming cost V 4 bases and J 4 bases, with 10 bases left between them. Germline CDR1 is SNHLY and CDR2 is FYNNEI. The CDR3 totals 13 residues. CDR3 amino acids: CASSGLWGETQYF. The CDR3 nucleotides read TGTGCCAGCAGTGGTCTTTGGGGAGAGACCCAGTACTTC.

V usage is TRBV15 and J usage is TRBJ1-1; no definite D call. V lost 3 bases, J lost 2 bases, and 10 bases lay in between. This CDR3 is 14 amino acids long. Germline V gene data show CDR1 as LNHNV and CDR2 as YYDKDF (reference sequence). CDR3 coding DNA: TGTGCCACCAGCAGGGGTACAGTAAACACTGAAGCTTTCTTT. This gives the protein CATSRGTVNTEAFF.

The genes are TRBV19 and TRBJ2-4; the D is unclear. Trimming left V 11 bases short and J 0 bases short, with 26 bases between. The CDR3 runs 18 residues. Germline V gene data show CDR1 as LNHDA and CDR2 as SQIVND (reference sequence). The CDR3 nucleotides are TGTGCCCGTTGGGTGACTCTTATAACATTATTAGCCAAAAACATTCAGTACTTC. It is translated as CARWVTLITLLAKNIQYF.

This chain connects TRBV6-6 to TRBJ2-6; D remains unclear. Germline CDR1 reads MNHNY; CDR2 reads SVGAGI (reference sequence). This CDR3 is built from 15 residues. V shed 2 bases and J shed 0 bases, with 5 bases lying between them. The CDR3 reads CASSYGGSGANVLTF. As DNA, the CDR3 is TGTGCCAGCAGTTACGGCGGCTCTGGGGCCAACGTCCTGACTTTC.

This clone came up many times. The rearrangement joins TRBV19 to TRBJ2-3; tentatively, D is TRBD2 (6 bases). Deletions cut 1 base from V and 6 bases from J, with 11 bases between. The germline V gene has CDR1 LNHDA and CDR2 SQIVND (reference sequence). CDR3 length: 14 residues. The CDR3 here is CASSIAIGGDTQYF. CDR3 coding DNA: TGTGCCAGTAGTATAGCTATTGGGGGGGATACGCAGTATTTT. Filled out from reference TRBV19 and TRBJ2-3, the complete variable domain reads DGGITQSPKYLFRKEGQNVTLSCEQNLNHDAMYWYRQDPGQGLRLIYYSQIVNDFQKGDIAEGYSVSREKKESFPLTVTSAQKNPTAFYLCASSIAIGGDTQYFGPGTRLTVL.

The chain employs TRBV7-6 and TRBJ1-6; D might be TRBD1 (5 bases). The germline V gene has CDR1 SGHVS and CDR2 FNYEAQ. V was shortened by 3 bases and J by 11 bases, with 11 bases between the two germline ends. CDR3 length equals 13 residues. CDR3 DNA sequence: TGTGCCAGCAGCTTGGGGCACGAGCCACCCCTCCACTTT. As protein: CASSLGHEPPLHF.

The V and J genes are TRBV11-3 and TRBJ2-1; no definite D call. Deletions cut 8 bases from V and 7 bases from J, with 12 bases between. Germline V CDR1 and CDR2: SGHNT, YENEEA. CDR3 length: 12 residues. CDR3 region: CASSEPENEQFF. The CDR3 coding sequence is TGTGCCAGCTCAGAACCGGAAAATGAGCAGTTCTTC.

This clone was observed a single time. This chain connects TRBV7-9 to TRBJ1-2; D is perhaps TRBD1 (6 bases). The CDR3 is made up of 14 amino acids. Germline CDR1 and CDR2: SEHNR and FQNEAQ (reference sequence). V was cut by 5 bases and J by 6 bases, with 16 bases left in between. The CDR3 here is CASSNSGGNNGYTF. CDR3 nucleotide sequence: TGTGCCAGCAGCAACTCGGGGGGCAACAATGGCTACACCTTC.

V is TRBV5-1 and J is TRBJ2-2; 10 nucleotides agree with TRBD2. The junction had 13 bases not matched to a gene; V was cut back by 4 bases and J by 7 bases. CDR1 is SGHRS, CDR2 YFSETQ, per germline. The CDR3 runs 17 residues. DNA of the CDR3: TGCGCCAGCAGCCCAGAAGCGGGAGGGCTGAGAGGCGGGGAGCTGTTTTTT. It yields the protein CASSPEAGGLRGGELFF.

The gene calls are TRBV11-3 and TRBJ2-3; D gene ambiguous. CDR1 is SGHNT, CDR2 YENEEA, per germline. Deletions cut 7 bases from V and 4 bases from J, with 12 bases between. This CDR3 is 13 amino acids long. The CDR3 reads CASTTPGADTQYF. Written as DNA, the CDR3 is TGTGCCAGCACCACCCCTGGGGCAGATACGCAGTATTTT.

The chain is built from TRBV6-1 and TRBJ2-1; 8 nucleotides line up with TRBD2. The germline V gene encodes CDR1 MNHNS and CDR2 SASEGT. The trim removed 4 bases at V and 0 bases at J, leaving 8 bases unmatched. This CDR3 is built from 17 residues. CDR3 in DNA: TGTGCCAGCAGTGGATCAGGGAGCGGGAGCTCCTACAATGAGCAGTTCTTC. This sequence encodes CASSGSGSGSSYNEQFF.